This T cell receptor beta chain was sequenced for a study of T cells expressing NK-cell markers. Study in general: In sorted CD3+CD56+NKG2C+, CD3+CD56+NKG2C- and CD3+CD56-NKG2C+ T cells, TCR beta repertoires were obtained.

No DNA is given; TCRdb re-called the 5' RACE reads and lists each CDR3 protein once. The sample yields about 460,000 distinct CDR3 sequences, of which the top ten take up 1.4%. Study-level points and caveats: The CD3+CD56-NKG2C+ fraction was also led by these clonotypes in a handful of donors. Unclear, still, was the HCMV specificity of the expanded NKG2C+ T cell clones.

As to this clonotype: Its antigen is as yet unknown.

The sequenced material came from blood T cells: a sorted CD56 or NKG2C T cell subset, CD4+ or CD8+ T cells, or bulk PBMC T cells (not recorded which). The TCR comes from a woman in her forties or fifties in good health.

The CDR3: CASSHREGHNEQFF. The rearrangement joins TRBV6-1 to TRBJ2-1; TCRdb calls TRBD2, which cannot be checked without DNA. The CDR3 runs 14 residues. Germline lookup yields CDR1 MNHNS and CDR2 SASEGT.